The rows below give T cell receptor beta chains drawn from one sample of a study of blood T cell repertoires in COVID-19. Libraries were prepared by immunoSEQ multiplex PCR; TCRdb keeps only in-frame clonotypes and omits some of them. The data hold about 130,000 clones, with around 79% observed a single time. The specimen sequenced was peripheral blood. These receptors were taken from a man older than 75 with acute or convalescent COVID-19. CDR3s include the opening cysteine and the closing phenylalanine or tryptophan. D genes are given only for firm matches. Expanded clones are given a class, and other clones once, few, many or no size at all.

TGTGCCAGCAGCTCGAACCCGGGAGTTTACTATGGCTACACCTTC	CASSSNPGVYYGYTF	.	.	TRBV5-4	TRBJ1-2
TGTGCCAGCAGCTTAGCCACCTACAATGAGCAGTTCTTC	CASSLATYNEQFF	once	.	TRBV7-2	TRBJ2-1
TGTGCCAGCAGTGAGAGGGGACCCAGCGGGGGGGAGCTGTTTTTT	CASSERGPSGGELFF	.	.	TRBV6-1	TRBJ2-2
TGTGCCAGCAGTGAGAGAAACACCATATATTTT	CASSERNTIYF	.	.	TRBV12-3/TRBV12-4	TRBJ1-3
TGCGCCAGCAGCTACGGGACAGGGGGCATTGAGGATGAAAAACTGTTTTTT	CASSYGTGGIEDEKLFF	.	TRBD1	TRBV5-1	TRBJ1-4
TGTGCCAGCAGCTCCCAAAGCGGGGTAGTCCCCTACGAGCAGTACTTC	CASSSQSGVVPYEQYF	.	TRBD2	TRBV7-8	TRBJ2-7
TGCAGCGTTGGGGGAGGGTGGGGAGCTTTCTTT	CSVGGGWGAFF	.	.	TRBV29-1	TRBJ1-1
TGTGCCAGCAGCTTACTACCCACCGGACCCAGGGTGGGCGGGAACACTGAAGCTTTCTTT	CASSLLPTGPRVGGNTEAFF	.	.	TRBV11-3	TRBJ1-1
TGCAGCGCCCCCACGGAGGGGACGAACAATCAGCCCCAGCATTTT	CSAPTEGTNNQPQHF	.	.	TRBV29-1	TRBJ1-5
TGTGCCAGCAGCCGAACCTCTAGCGGGGGGGCCTCATACGAGCAGTACTTC	CASSRTSSGGASYEQYF	.	TRBD2	TRBV3-1/TRBV3-2	TRBJ2-7
TGTGCCAGCAGTGAGGGGGCCGGCTATGGCTACACCTTC	CASSEGAGYGYTF	.	.	TRBV6-1	TRBJ1-2
TGTGCCATCAGTAAGGACAGGGGCCCCTCTGGGGCCAACGTCCTGACTTTC	CAISKDRGPSGANVLTF	.	TRBD1	TRBV10-3	TRBJ2-6
TGTGCCAGCAGCCCAACAGGGGTGGGGGAAAAACTGTTTTTT	CASSPTGVGEKLFF	once	TRBD1	TRBV3-1/TRBV3-2	TRBJ1-4
TGTGCCAGCAGCTTTGGGACACCTCATTCACCCCTCCACTTT	CASSFGTPHSPLHF	.	.	TRBV7-3	TRBJ1-6